The T cell receptor (beta chain) under discussion was sequenced for a study of shared clonotypes between healthy human individuals. Genomic DNA belonging to each subset was distributed in equal measure over several immunoSEQ plates. TCRdb's copy holds only in-frame clones and misses some; the assay was immunoSEQ multiplex PCR. Of nearly 750,000 clones listed, around 70% are singletons. The V and J ends lost 3 bases and 2 bases respectively, with 7 bases between them. The CDR3 covers 14 residues. Germline lookup yields CDR1 SNHLY and CDR2 FYNNEI. Study observations and caveats: Genetic and exposure-history diversity was limited by the few donors.

Regarding this clone: Its antigen is unidentified.

The genes are TRBV2 and TRBJ1-4, with D possibly being TRBD1 (6 bases). The sequencing input was memory CD4+ T cells sorted from blood. The sample's subset: CD45RA-negative fraction. The clonotype comes from a woman in her 30s in good health. The CDR3 region is CASSEQGTNEKLFF. CDR3 nucleotide sequence: TGTGCCAGCAGTGAGCAGGGGACTAATGAAAAACTGTTTTTT.